The clone carrying this T cell receptor beta chain was observed a handful of times. The sample belongs to a study of cytomegalovirus exposure and HLA in healthy donors. This CDR3 spans 16 amino acids. V gave up 2 bases and J gave up 11 bases; unmatched junction bases: 14. Germline V gene data show CDR1 as MNHEY and CDR2 as SMNVEV (reference sequence). Primers included in the PCR were 60 Vbeta and 13 Jbeta primers. Sequenced by immunoSEQ multiplex PCR; TCRdb stores in-frame clones only, minus some. Seen here are around 100,000 clones, around 84% observed once, and the top ten hold about a fifth. Sequencing used PBMCs. The sequence came from a man aged 30 to 39 in good health and CMV-seropositive. The chain carries TRBV27 and TRBJ1-4, with 7 bases that match TRBD1. The CDR3 DNA follows: TGTGCCAGCAGTTTACTCGAAGGGGGTTCCAGGGGGAAACTGTTTTTT. It codes for CASSLLEGGSRGKLFF.